This TCR beta chain came from a study of blood T cell repertoires in COVID-19. Study details: Sources were T cells, B-cell-depleted T cells, or PBMCs; the material itself was cDNA or gDNA.

Study processing details: By means of reference gene primer amplification, nucleated cell counts were estimated. Clones were read by immunoSEQ multiplex PCR, and TCRdb kept only the in-frame ones, dropping some. That table supplies the V and J calls and clone size; D and trimming were determined from the DNA. Counted here are some 130,000 clones, about 90% occurring once; the ten biggest clones make up around 19%. This CDR3 spans 14 amino acids. Per germline, CDR1 SEHNR and CDR2 FQNEAQ (reference sequence). V was shortened by 7 bases and J by 4 bases, with 13 bases between the two germline ends. The TCR comes from a woman aged 50 to 65 who had recovered from COVID-19. The sequencing sample was made of peripheral blood. The chain links TRBV7-9 to TRBJ2-2; D not certain. The CDR3 loop reads CASIASGGTGELFF. The CDR3 nucleotides are TGTGCCAGCATTGCTAGTGGTGGCACCGGGGAGCTGTTTTTT. The full variable domain, with the rest looked up from reference TRBV7-9 and TRBJ2-2, is DTGVSQNPRHKITKRGQNVTFRCDPISEHNRLYWYRQTLGQGPEFLTYFQNEAQLEKSRLLSDRFSAERPKGSFSTLEIQRTEQGDSAMYLCASIASGGTGELFFGEGSRLTVL.